Following are 20 T cell receptor beta chains from one sample sequenced in a study of blood T cell repertoires in COVID-19. Profiling relied on immunoSEQ multiplex PCR, and the TCRdb table lists in-frame clones only, not all of them. The sample yields 160,000 or so clones, roughly 90% seen once. Sequenced input: peripheral blood. The receptors were sampled from a man between 60 and 75 years old with active or convalescent COVID-19.

This clone was observed a single time. The chain uses TRBV29-1 and TRBJ2-7, with 7 bases lining up with TRBD1. The CDR3 has 12 residues. Per the germline V gene, CDR1 is SQVTM and CDR2 is ANQGSEA. V dropped 5 bases and J dropped 7; count of bases not matched to a gene: 8. CDR3 residues: CSVKSTGVEQYF. Here the CDR3 DNA reads TGCAGCGTTAAATCAACAGGGGTTGAGCAGTACTTC.

The chain employs TRBV7-9 and TRBJ2-1, with 13 bases lining up with TRBD2. With V trimmed by 4 bases and J by 6 bases, 6 bases remained unmatched. Germline-derived CDR1 and CDR2 are SEHNR and FQNEAQ (reference sequence). This CDR3 comprises 16 residues. Here the CDR3 reads CASSWTSGRNGNEQFF. CDR3 DNA sequence: TGTGCCAGCAGCTGGACTAGCGGGAGAAACGGCAATGAGCAGTTCTTC.

This chain joins TRBV4-2 and TRBJ1-4; D uncertain. This CDR3 comprises 15 residues. The germline V gene encodes CDR1 LGHNA and CDR2 YNFKEQ. V lost 1 base, J lost 0 bases, and 6 bases lay in between. CDR3 DNA sequence: TGTGCCAGCAGCCAAGTAGAGTCAACTAATGAAAAACTGTTTTTT. Its translation: CASSQVESTNEKLFF.

The genes are TRBV14 and TRBJ2-1; 8 bases align to TRBD2. There are 17 residues in the CDR3. Germline V gene data show CDR1 as SGHDN and CDR2 as FVKESK. V dropped 5 bases and J dropped 4; count of bases not matched to a gene: 13. CDR3 amino acids: CASSGFGAGAEYNEQFF. The CDR3 nucleotides are TGTGCCAGCAGCGGATTTGGAGCGGGAGCAGAGTACAATGAGCAGTTCTTC.

CDR3 sequence (DNA): TGTGCCAGCAGCTTCAGACAAGACACAGATACGCAGTATTTT. Its protein is CASSFRQDTDTQYF. The rearrangement links TRBV3-1 (or the pseudogene TRBV3-2) to TRBJ2-3; D is unclear. Germline V lookup: CDR1 LGHDT, CDR2 YNNKEL (reference sequence). The length of the CDR3 is 14 residues. Trimming cost V 5 bases and J 2 bases, with 11 bases left between them.

V gene TRBV27 combines with J gene TRBJ2-2; TRBD1 agrees at 9 bases. This CDR3 is built from 18 residues. Germline values: CDR1 MNHEY, CDR2 SMNVEV (reference sequence). The J segment lost 7 bases and the V segment lost 3 bases, leaving 15 bases of the junction unmatched. CDR3 region: CASSFWRGTGGVGGELFF. The DNA for the CDR3 is TGTGCCAGCAGTTTCTGGCGAGGAACAGGGGGCGTAGGCGGGGAGCTGTTTTTT.

The rearrangement links TRBV6-1 to TRBJ1-2, with D uncertain. The V end lost 3 bases, the J end lost 8 bases, and 13 bases lay between the germline ends. The CDR3 spans 13 residues. Per germline, CDR1 MNHNS and CDR2 SASEGT. CDR3 sequence reads: CASSDRPPEGYTF. The CDR3 DNA sequence: TGTGCCAGCAGTGACAGGCCCCCCGAGGGCTACACCTTC.

V is TRBV9 and J is TRBJ1-2; TRBD1 aligns across 8 bases. CDR3 length: 12 residues. V trimming: 3 bases; J trimming: 6 bases; junction bases outside the gene matches: 1. Germline V gene lookup returns CDR1 SGDLS and CDR2 YYNGEE. The CDR3 sequence: CASSETGDGYTF. The CDR3 DNA reads TGTGCCAGCAGCGAGACAGGGGATGGCTACACCTTC.

The chain carries TRBV6-4 and TRBJ2-7; 8 bases align to TRBD1. With V trimmed by 9 bases and J by 2 bases, 3 bases remained unmatched. Germline V gene lookup returns CDR1 MRHNA and CDR2 SNTAGT. This CDR3 is 12 amino acids long. The chain's CDR3 is CARRTGTYEQYF. The DNA for the CDR3 is TGTGCCAGACGGACAGGGACCTACGAGCAGTACTTC.

This clone was recorded only once. The chain links TRBV18 to TRBJ2-7, with 7 bases fitting TRBD1. CDR3 length: 14 residues. Trimming at V came to 3 bases and at J to 3 bases, leaving 5 bases not matched to a gene. Germline CDR1 is KGHSH and CDR2 is LQKENI. Written as DNA, the CDR3 is TGTGCCAGCTCACCTTCCGGACAGGTCTACGAGCAGTACTTC. It specifies CASSPSGQVYEQYF. Variable domain in full (rest from reference TRBV18 and TRBJ2-7): NAGVMQNPRHLVRRRGQEARLRCSPMKGHSHVYWYRQLPEEGLKFMVYLQKENIIDESGMPKERFSAEFPKEGPSILRIQQVVRGDSAAYFCASSPSGQVYEQYFGPGTRLTVT.

The chain has TRBV2 and TRBJ1-5; TRBD1 agrees at 7 bases. The CDR3 has 14 amino acids. The trim removed 6 bases at V and 5 bases at J, leaving 7 bases unmatched. From germline, CDR1 is SNHLY and CDR2 FYNNEI. CDR3 region: CASSDRVFYQPQHF. As DNA, the CDR3 is TGTGCCAGCAGCGACAGGGTTTTCTATCAGCCCCAGCATTTT.

This clone was counted only a few times. The chain joins TRBV6-5 to TRBJ1-1; D ambiguous. CDR1 MNHEY and CDR2 SVGAGI come from the germline V gene. The CDR3 totals 13 residues. V lost 6 bases and J 1 base, leaving 9 bases between the germline ends. The CDR3 sequence: CASSILGNTEAFF. The CDR3 region has the DNA TGTGCCAGCAGCATACTTGGGAACACTGAAGCTTTCTTT.

This chain connects TRBV9 to TRBJ2-7, with TRBD2 identical over 13 bases. The CDR3 length is 16 residues. CDR1 and CDR2 (germline): SGDLS, YYNGEE. V was clipped by 2 bases and J by 2 bases; unmatched bases: 4. In DNA, the CDR3 is TGTGCCAGCAGCGTTGGACTAGCGGGAGTGGCCTACGAGCAGTACTTC. Translated: CASSVGLAGVAYEQYF.

The chain has TRBV27 and TRBJ1-6; 8 bases are shared with TRBD1. The CDR3 is made up of 16 amino acids. With V trimmed by 4 bases and J by 3 bases, 5 bases remained unmatched. Germline CDR1 reads MNHEY; CDR2 reads SMNVEV (reference sequence). CDR3 DNA sequence: TGTGCCAGCAGTTCCCCGGACAGGGACTATAATTCACCCCTCCACTTT. Translation gives CASSSPDRDYNSPLHF.

This rearrangement joins TRBV5-1 to TRBJ1-4; no definite D call. The CDR3 is 15 residues long. Germline CDR1 reads SGHRS; CDR2 reads YFSETQ. Trimming left V 0 bases short and J 8 bases short, with 14 bases between. This chain's CDR3 is CASSLETLSYEKLFF. The CDR3 region has the DNA TGCGCCAGCAGCTTGGAAACTCTTAGTTACGAAAAACTGTTTTTT.

The chain employs TRBV6-4 and TRBJ1-2; a possible D gene is TRBD1 (5 bases). V lost 7 bases to trimming and J lost 1 base, with 19 bases between them. From germline, CDR1 is MRHNA and CDR2 SNTAGT. This CDR3 has 16 residues. The CDR3 bases are TGTGCCAGCACTACCTCGGGGGGGTACAATAACTATGGCTACACCTTC. This translates into CASTTSGGYNNYGYTF.

This clone appeared once. V gene TRBV6-5 combines with J gene TRBJ1-3; 7 positions agree with TRBD1. Trimming removed 1 base from V and 1 base from J; junction bases left unmatched: 4. There are 16 residues in the CDR3. Germline-derived CDR1 and CDR2 are MNHEY and SVGAGI. The CDR3: CASSYLRQGSGNTIYF. The CDR3 nucleotides are TGTGCCAGCAGTTACTTGAGACAGGGTTCTGGAAACACCATATATTTT.

Details on this clone: The junction shows a germline mismatch at one end, possibly a read error. The chain has TRBV20-1 and TRBJ2-1; 9 positions agree with TRBD1. The CDR3 is 11 residues long. Germline V gene data show CDR1 as DFQATT and CDR2 as SNEGSKA (reference sequence). CDR3 in amino acids: CSAGGRDRVIF. The CDR3 bases are TGCAGTGCTGGGGGAAGGGACAGGGTGATCTTC.

This chain links TRBV7-7 with TRBJ2-2; 12 bases fit TRBD2. There are 18 residues in the CDR3. V lost 2 bases, J lost 0 bases, and 4 bases stayed unmatched. From germline, CDR1 is SSHAT and CDR2 FNYEAQ (reference sequence). The CDR3 spells CASSLLASGRANTGELFF. The CDR3 region has the DNA TGTGCCAGCAGCTTACTCGCTAGCGGGAGGGCGAACACCGGGGAGCTGTTTTTT. The full variable domain, its missing parts supplied by reference TRBV7-7 and TRBJ2-2, is GAGVSQSPRYKVTKRGQDVTLRCDPISSHATLYWYQQALGQGPEFLTYFNYEAQPDKSGLPSDRFSAERPEGSISTLTIQRTEQRDSAMYRCASSLLASGRANTGELFFGEGSRLTVL.

The V gene is TRBV5-4, the J gene TRBJ1-1, with 10 positions matching TRBD1. The CDR3 spans 14 residues. With V trimmed by 4 bases and J by 11 bases, 11 bases remained unmatched. CDR1 is SGHNT and CDR2 is YYREEE in the germline V gene (reference sequence). The DNA for the CDR3 is TGTGCCAGCAGCATAGGGGGACAGGGGCGGGTTGCTTTCTTT. Protein sequence: CASSIGGQGRVAFF.